One T cell receptor beta chain is described in this entry. Germline lookup yields CDR1 DFQATT and CDR2 SNEGSKA (reference sequence). The CDR3 has 14 amino acids. V lost 3 bases and J lost 4; bases outside the gene matches: 8. TCRdb re-analysed the RT-PCR reads in MiXCR, keeping a single row per CDR3 protein. The table shows 650,000 to 800,000 distinct CDR3 sequences, with approximately 15% occurring only once. The chain employs TRBV20-1 and TRBJ1-2, with 7 nucleotides matching TRBD1. The source material was memory CD4+ T cells from blood. The origin of this receptor is a female donor in good health, serving as a healthy control. This CDR3 is CSASQGGRGYGYTF. CDR3 coding DNA: TGCAGTGCTAGTCAAGGGGGCCGAGGCTATGGCTACACCTTC.